This T cell receptor (beta chain) was recorded in a study of blood T cell repertoires in COVID-19 (dated by TCRdb to the early 2020s). Concerning the study at large: Samples covering the acute and convalescent phases of COVID-19 were provided by collaborators in the United States, Italy and Spain. The material from the prospective study consisted of cDNA or gDNA derived from T cells, B-cell-depleted T cells, or PBMCs. The dataset comprised deeply sampled blood TCRbeta repertoires from subjects exposed to, actively infected with, or recovered from COVID-19. The repertoires were made available in a free public database intended to serve as a resource for research on the immune response to SARS-CoV-2. Samples were obtained from the ongoing ImmuneRACE study (first 160 participants) and from about 1,300 subjects provided by 6 global collaborators. The sample metadata nearly always contained a de-identified subject ID, COVID-19 status, age in years and sex. Where HLA class I and class II types were available, the types were taken from metadata supplied by the sample provider, not from assay-based typing.

A word on this clone: What antigen it recognizes has not been identified. Per-nucleotide qualities are absent, and no much larger clonotype sits a single base away.

The CDR3 spans 13 residues, from the cysteine through the phenylalanine. The CDR3 DNA has 39 bases and is translated from base 1. Deletion took 7 bases off V and 5 bases off J, with a span of 12 bases between the germline ends. The germline V gene sets CDR1 to SNHLY and CDR2 to FYNNEI. TCRbeta CDR3 regions were amplified from genomic DNA using the immunoSEQ Assay, a bias-controlled multiplex PCR. The source study handled its data this way. Within the assay, amplification of reference gene primers was used to estimate how many nucleated cells each sample contained. Sequence reads were collapsed and filtered to measure the absolute abundance of every unique TCRbeta CDR3 rearrangement. For each sample, productive Simpson clonality was calculated as the square root of Simpson's diversity index across productive rearrangements. TCRdb provides this immuneACCESS table in a form limited to in-frame rearrangements. Some clones are lacking; in checked studies, under half of them reflect an unresolved V gene, and why the rest are absent is not known. V and J calls and clone size follow that table, whereas D and trimming were derived from the DNA. Here the sample has over 400,000 clones; around nine tenths occur a single time. Less than 9.5% of the sample rests with the top ten.

Results the study describes overall, beyond this receptor: Clinical and demographic metadata were provided uncurated, with the amount varying by source and participant.

At one collaborating source in Seattle, patients were enrolled during active infection and were followed longitudinally through the course of disease. Collaborating institutions collected whole blood in K2EDTA tubes following their own protocols. Collaborator samples were shipped for TCRbeta analysis as frozen whole blood, isolated PBMCs, or DNA extracted from either sample type. The sample was peripheral blood. This TCR was recovered from a woman aged 45-59 years with COVID-19, enrolled during active disease. Recombination connected TRBV2 to TRBJ1-5, with TRBD1 tentatively as D gene (6 bases match). DNA sequence: TGTGCCAGCACCAGGGGTTTGGATCAGCCCCAGCATTTT. Translated, it reads CASTRGLDQPQHF.